This T cell receptor (beta chain) came from a study of T cell changes during pregnancy in multiple sclerosis. The CDR3 spans 13 residues. CDR1 MNHNS and CDR2 SASEGT come from the germline V gene. V was clipped by 7 bases and J by 6 bases, with 14 bases between them. Profiling relied on immunoSEQ multiplex PCR, and the TCRdb table lists in-frame clones only, not all of them. Of more than 50,000 clones listed, roughly nine tenths are singletons. The clonotype was recovered from a female donor with multiple sclerosis, enrolled in a pregnancy study. The chain combines TRBV6-1 with TRBJ2-3; a weak D match, TRBD2 (5 bases). Sequences were derived from peripheral blood, sampled in the first trimester of pregnancy. CDR3 region: CASIFKLEDTQYF. The CDR3 nucleotides are TGTGCCAGCATCTTCAAACTAGAGGATACGCAGTATTTT.